This entry features one T cell receptor (beta chain) sequence. What it binds is not known. The PCR employed 60 Vbeta primers together with 13 Jbeta primers. The data were produced by immunoSEQ multiplex PCR, yet TCRdb's version contains in-frame clones alone and is incomplete. Of roughly 140,000 clones in the sample, around 82% were seen once. Germline V CDR1 and CDR2: LNHDA, SQIVND (reference sequence). The CDR3 covers 15 residues. J lost 4 bases, V lost 3 bases, and 2 bases had no gene match. This sample is part of a study of cytomegalovirus exposure and HLA in healthy donors. Overall study findings and caveats: There were reportedly fewer N-insertions in an Asian-associated ancestry cluster than the approximately 670-donor mean, in a later analysis.

The sample consisted of PBMCs. This TCR was sampled from a woman aged 50 to 65 in good health and CMV-seropositive. The genes are TRBV19 and TRBJ2-1; 11 bases are shared with TRBD1. CDR3 bases: TGTGCCAGTAGTATGGGACAGGGGGTATACAATGAGCAGTTCTTC. Amino acid sequence: CASSMGQGVYNEQFF.